Presented here are 3 T cell receptor beta chains from one specimen sequenced in a study of OX40 agonist ivuxolimab in advanced cancers. Measured with immunoSEQ multiplex PCR; TCRdb has only the in-frame clones, and not every one. Of tens of thousands of clones listed, roughly 90% are singletons. The source material was CD4+ or CD8+ T cells sorted from blood, sampled in a trial of the OX40 agonist ivuxolimab. Receptors originate from an adult with an advanced solid tumor such as melanoma, head and neck, liver or kidney cancer.

This clone appeared once. At one end, the junction sequence differs from germline, possibly due to a read error. The chain recombines TRBV6-1 with TRBJ2-7, with 7 bases fitting TRBD2. There are 13 residues in the CDR3. Per the germline V gene, CDR1 is MNHNS and CDR2 is SASEGT. CDR3 loop: CAAGEVASSEQYF. Written as DNA, the CDR3 is TGTGCCGCGGGGGAGGTAGCCTCCTCCGAGCAGTACTTC.

This clone was seen only once. The chain combines TRBV5-4 with TRBJ1-2, with D maybe TRBD1 (6 bases). The CDR3 runs to 14 residues. The V and J ends lost 1 base and 4 bases respectively, with 11 bases between them. Germline V CDR1 and CDR2: SGHNT, YYREEE (reference sequence). CDR3: CASSLRGAGYGYTF. DNA of the CDR3: TGTGCCAGCAGCTTGCGGGGGGCGGGCTATGGCTACACCTTC.

The CDR3 loop reads CASSPVQGETQYF. CDR3 bases: TGCGCCAGCAGCCCCGTTCAGGGAGAGACCCAGTACTTC. V gene TRBV4-1 combines with J gene TRBJ2-5; TRBD1 might be the D (5 bases). CDR3 length: 13 amino acids. Germline-derived CDR1 and CDR2 are MGHRA and YSYEKL. Trimming shortened V by 4 bases and J by 4 bases, and 10 bases separated the two germline ends.